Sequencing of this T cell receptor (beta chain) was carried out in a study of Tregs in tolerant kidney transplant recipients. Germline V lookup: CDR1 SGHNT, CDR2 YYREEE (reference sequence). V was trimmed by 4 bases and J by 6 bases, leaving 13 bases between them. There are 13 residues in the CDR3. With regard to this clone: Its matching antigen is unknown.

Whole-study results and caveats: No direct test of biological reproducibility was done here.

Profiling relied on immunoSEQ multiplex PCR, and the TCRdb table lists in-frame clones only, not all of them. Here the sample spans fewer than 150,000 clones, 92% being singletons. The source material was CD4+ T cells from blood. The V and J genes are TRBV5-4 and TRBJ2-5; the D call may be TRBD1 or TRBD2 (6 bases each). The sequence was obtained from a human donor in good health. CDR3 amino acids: CASSLGGKQTQYF. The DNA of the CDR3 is TGTGCCAGCAGCCTAGGGGGGAAACAGACCCAGTACTTC.